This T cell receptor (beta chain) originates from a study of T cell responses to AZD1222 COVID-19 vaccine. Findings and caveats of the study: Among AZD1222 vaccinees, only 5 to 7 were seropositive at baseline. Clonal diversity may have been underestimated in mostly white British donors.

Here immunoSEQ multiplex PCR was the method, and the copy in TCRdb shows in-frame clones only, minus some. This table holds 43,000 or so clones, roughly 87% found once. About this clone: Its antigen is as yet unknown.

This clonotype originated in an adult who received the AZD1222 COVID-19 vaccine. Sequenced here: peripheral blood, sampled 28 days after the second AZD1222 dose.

CDR3 coding DNA: TGTGCCAGCAGCGTGTACCCGGGACTAGCGGGGGGGCCCACCTACAATGAGCAGTTCTTC. This codes for CASSVYPGLAGGPTYNEQFF. The chain combines TRBV9 with TRBJ2-1; 16 bases line up with TRBD2. CDR3 length: 20 amino acids. The germline gives CDR1 SGDLS, CDR2 YYNGEE. Trimming removed 2 bases from V and 2 bases from J; junction bases left unmatched: 10.